This T cell receptor (beta chain) was documented in a study of T cell changes during pregnancy in multiple sclerosis (dated by TCRdb to between 2018 and 2021). Concerning the study at large: Changes in the T cell repertoire over the course of pregnancy were examined in this study in women with multiple sclerosis.

Library method: the immunoSEQ multiplex PCR assay. This immuneACCESS table, as held by TCRdb, lists in-frame sequences with V and J called but not all clones. Of the missing ones, under half trace to an unresolved V gene in checked studies; the others have no known cause. A total of 55,000 or so clones appear in this sample, 90% of them only once. Together, the top ten hold around 0.57% of the sample. In this sample, this clone turned up once. The antigen it binds to is not known. No per-base quality is available; no much larger clone lies one base away. The CDR3 contains 15 residues, cysteine and phenylalanine counted. Only the CDR3 DNA is retained, 45 bases long and in frame from the first base. As encoded in the germline V gene, CDR1 is SGHDN while CDR2 is FVKESK. V and J are truncated by 0 bases and 5 bases respectively, leaving an intervening sequence of 8 bases.

The receptor was derived from a female donor with multiple sclerosis, enrolled in a pregnancy study. This chain joins TRBV14 to TRBJ1-6; the best D guess is TRBD1, with 6 bases matching. Sample: CD4+ T cells from peripheral blood mononuclear cells, taken in the first trimester of pregnancy. In nucleotide form, the sequence is TGTGCCAGCAGCCAAGACCAGGGGAATAATTCACCCCTCCACTTT. It encodes CASSQDQGNNSPLHF.